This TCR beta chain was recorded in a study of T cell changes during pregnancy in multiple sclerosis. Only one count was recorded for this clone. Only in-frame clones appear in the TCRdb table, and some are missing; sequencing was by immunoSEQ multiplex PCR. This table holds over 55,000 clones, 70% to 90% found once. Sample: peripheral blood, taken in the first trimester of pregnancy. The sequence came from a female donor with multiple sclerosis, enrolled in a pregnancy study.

The CDR3 DNA reads as TGTGCCAGCAGCTTGCGACCAGGCTCTAGCACAGATACGCAGTATTTT. Protein product: CASSLRPGSSTDTQYF. The V gene is TRBV5-5, the J gene TRBJ2-3; D uncertain. V was pared by 1 base and J by 0 bases, with 12 bases between. Germline values: CDR1 SGHKS, CDR2 YYEKEE (reference sequence). CDR3 length equals 16 residues.